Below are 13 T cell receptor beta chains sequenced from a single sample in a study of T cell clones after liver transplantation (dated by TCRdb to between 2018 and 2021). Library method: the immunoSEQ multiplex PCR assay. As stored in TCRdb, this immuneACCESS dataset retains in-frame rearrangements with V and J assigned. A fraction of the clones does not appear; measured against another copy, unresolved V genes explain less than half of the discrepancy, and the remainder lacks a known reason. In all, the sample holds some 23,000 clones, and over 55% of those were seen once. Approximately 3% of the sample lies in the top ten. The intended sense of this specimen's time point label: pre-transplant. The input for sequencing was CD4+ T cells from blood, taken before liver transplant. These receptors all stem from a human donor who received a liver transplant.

The CDR3 loop is CASSLVGGRANNEQFF. The CDR3 DNA follows: TGTGCCAGCAGCTTAGTCGGCGGGAGGGCAAACAATGAGCAGTTCTTC. The J gene is TRBJ2-1, the V gene TRBV11-2; TRBD2 aligns across 9 bases. The CDR3 is made up of 16 amino acids. The J segment lost 5 bases and the V segment lost 1 base, leaving 6 bases of the junction unmatched. The germline CDR1 and CDR2 sequences are SGHAT and FQNNGV.

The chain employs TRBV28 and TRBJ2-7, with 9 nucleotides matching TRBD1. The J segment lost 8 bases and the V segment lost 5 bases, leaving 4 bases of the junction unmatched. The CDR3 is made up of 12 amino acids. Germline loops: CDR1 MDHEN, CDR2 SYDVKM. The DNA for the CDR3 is TGTGCCAGCAGTGGACAGGGGAGGAAGCAGTACTTC. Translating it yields CASSGQGRKQYF.

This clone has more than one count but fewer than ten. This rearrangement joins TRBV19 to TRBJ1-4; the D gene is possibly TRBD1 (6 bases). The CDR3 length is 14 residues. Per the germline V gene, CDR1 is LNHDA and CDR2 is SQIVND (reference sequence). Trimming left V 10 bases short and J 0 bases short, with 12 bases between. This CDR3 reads CATQQGTTNEKLFF. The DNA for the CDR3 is TGTGCCACACAGCAGGGGACAACTAATGAAAAACTGTTTTTT. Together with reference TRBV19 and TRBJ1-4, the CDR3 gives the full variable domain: DGGITQSPKYLFRKEGQNVTLSCEQNLNHDAMYWYRQDPGQGLRLIYYSQIVNDFQKGDIAEGYSVSREKKESFPLTVTSAQKNPTAFYLCATQQGTTNEKLFFGSGTQLSVL.

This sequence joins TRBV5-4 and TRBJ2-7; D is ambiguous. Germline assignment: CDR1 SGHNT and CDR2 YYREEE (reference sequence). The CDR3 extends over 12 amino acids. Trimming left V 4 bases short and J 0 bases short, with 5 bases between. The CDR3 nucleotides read TGTGCCAGCAGCAAGGACTCCTACGAGCAGTACTTC. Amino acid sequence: CASSKDSYEQYF. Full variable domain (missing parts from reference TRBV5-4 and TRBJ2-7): ETGVTQSPTHLIKTRGQQVTLRCSSQSGHNTVSWYQQALGQGPQFIFQYYREEENGRGNFPPRFSGLQFPNYSSELNVNALELDDSALYLCASSKDSYEQYFGPGTRLTVT.

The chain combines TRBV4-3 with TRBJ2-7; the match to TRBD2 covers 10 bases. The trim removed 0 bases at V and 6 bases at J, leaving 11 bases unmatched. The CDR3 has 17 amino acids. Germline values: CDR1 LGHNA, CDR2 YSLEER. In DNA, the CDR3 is TGCGCCAGCAGCCAAGATTCGATTAGCGGGAGGCGGCGCGAGCAGTACGTC. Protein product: CASSQDSISGRRREQYV.

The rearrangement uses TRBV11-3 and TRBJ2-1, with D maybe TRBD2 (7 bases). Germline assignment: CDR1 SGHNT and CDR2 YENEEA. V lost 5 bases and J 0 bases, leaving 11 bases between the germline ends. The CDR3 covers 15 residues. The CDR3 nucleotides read TGTGCCAGCAGCAGGGGGGGCAGCTCCTACAATGAGCAGTTCTTC. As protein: CASSRGGSSYNEQFF.

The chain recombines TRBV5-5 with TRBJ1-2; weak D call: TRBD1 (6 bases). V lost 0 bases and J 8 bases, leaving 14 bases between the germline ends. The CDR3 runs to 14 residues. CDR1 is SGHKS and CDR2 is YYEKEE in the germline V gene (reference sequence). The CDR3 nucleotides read TGTGCCAGCAGCTTGGAGCAGGGGTTGCGAGGCTACACCTTC. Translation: CASSLEQGLRGYTF.

CDR3 residues: CASSSSGAEQYF. For the CDR3, the DNA is TGTGCCAGCAGTTCATCCGGCGCCGAGCAGTACTTC. The chain is built from TRBV6-6 and TRBJ2-7; D uncertain. Germline assignment: CDR1 MNHNY and CDR2 SVGAGI (reference sequence). The CDR3 length is 12 residues. Trimming took off 4 bases at V and 6 bases at J, with 10 bases between the two ends.

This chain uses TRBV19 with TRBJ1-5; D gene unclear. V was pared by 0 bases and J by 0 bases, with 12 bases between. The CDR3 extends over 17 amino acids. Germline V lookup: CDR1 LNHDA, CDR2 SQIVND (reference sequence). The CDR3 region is CASSIDRPSRSNQPQHF. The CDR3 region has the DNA TGTGCCAGTAGTATAGATAGGCCATCTCGTAGCAATCAGCCCCAGCATTTT.

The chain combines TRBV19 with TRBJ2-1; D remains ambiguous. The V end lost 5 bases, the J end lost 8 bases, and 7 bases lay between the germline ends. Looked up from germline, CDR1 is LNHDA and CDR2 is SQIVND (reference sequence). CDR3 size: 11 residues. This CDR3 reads CASSQIHEQFF. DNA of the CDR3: TGTGCCAGTAGTCAAATACATGAGCAGTTCTTC.

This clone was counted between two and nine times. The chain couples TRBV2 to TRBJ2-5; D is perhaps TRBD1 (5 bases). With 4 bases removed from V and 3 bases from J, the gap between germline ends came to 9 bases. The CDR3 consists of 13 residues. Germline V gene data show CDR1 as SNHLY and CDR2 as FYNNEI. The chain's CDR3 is CASSGDREETQYF. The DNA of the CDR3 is TGTGCCAGCAGTGGAGACAGAGAAGAGACCCAGTACTTC.

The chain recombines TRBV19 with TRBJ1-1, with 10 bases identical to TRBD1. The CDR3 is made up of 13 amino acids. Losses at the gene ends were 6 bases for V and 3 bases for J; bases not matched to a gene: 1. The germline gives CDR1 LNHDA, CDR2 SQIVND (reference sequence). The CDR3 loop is CASRGTGDTEAFF. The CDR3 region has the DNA TGTGCCAGTAGAGGGACAGGGGACACTGAAGCTTTCTTT.

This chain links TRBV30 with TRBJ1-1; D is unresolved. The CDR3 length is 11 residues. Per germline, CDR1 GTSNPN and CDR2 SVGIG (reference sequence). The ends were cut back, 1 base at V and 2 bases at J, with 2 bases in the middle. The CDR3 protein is CAWSDNTEAFF. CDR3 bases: TGTGCCTGGAGTGACAACACTGAAGCTTTCTTT.